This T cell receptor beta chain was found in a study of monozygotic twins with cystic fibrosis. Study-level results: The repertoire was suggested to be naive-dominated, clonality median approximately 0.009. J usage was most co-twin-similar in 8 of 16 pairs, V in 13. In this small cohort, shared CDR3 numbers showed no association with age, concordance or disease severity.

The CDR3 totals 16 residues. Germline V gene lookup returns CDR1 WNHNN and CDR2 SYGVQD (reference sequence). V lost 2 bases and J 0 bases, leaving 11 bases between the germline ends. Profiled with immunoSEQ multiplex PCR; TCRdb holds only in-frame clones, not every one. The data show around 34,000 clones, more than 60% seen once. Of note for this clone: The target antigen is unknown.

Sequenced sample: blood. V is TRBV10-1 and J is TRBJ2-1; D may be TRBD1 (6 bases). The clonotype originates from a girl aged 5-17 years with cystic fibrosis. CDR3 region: CASSEGQLNSYNEQFF. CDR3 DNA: TGCGCCAGCAGTGAGGGACAGCTAAACTCCTACAATGAGCAGTTCTTC.